This TCR beta chain originates from a study of T cells after posttransplantation cyclophosphamide. The study, taken as a whole, reports: Donor-recipient repertoire similarity was low at 1-2 months, rising over year one.

This clone was observed a few times. Its antigen is unknown. At one end the junction does not follow the germline gene, possibly because of a read error. The assay was immunoSEQ multiplex PCR, and TCRdb's table has in-frame clones only and misses some. The sample includes 30,000 or so clones, 75% to 90% of them seen just once. Germline CDR1 is SGHAT and CDR2 is FQNNGV. The CDR3 has 14 residues. The receptor was isolated from a man aged 45-65 years. The rearrangement uses TRBV11-2 and TRBJ2-7; a weak D match, TRBD2 (5 bases). The sequencing input was PBMCs. In DNA form, the CDR3 reads TGTGCCAGCACCTTAGCGCCGAGCTCCTACGAGCAGTACTTC. This encodes CASTLAPSSYEQYF.